This T cell receptor (beta chain) was captured by sequencing in a study of blood T cell repertoires in COVID-19. At the level of the study: Spain, Italy and the United States supplied samples that represented acute and convalescent COVID-19. T cells, B-cell-depleted T cells, or PBMCs provided the cDNA or gDNA that served as material.

Source study methods: Estimates of nucleated cell counts were drawn from the amplification of reference gene primers. Profiling relied on immunoSEQ multiplex PCR, and the TCRdb table lists in-frame clones only, not all of them. That table furnishes V, J and clone size, whereas the DNA furnished D and trimming. Of tens of thousands of clones in the sample, 75% to 90% were seen once. This CDR3 comprises 15 residues. Per the germline V gene, CDR1 is SGHDN and CDR2 is FVKESK. The V and J ends lost 0 bases and 2 bases respectively, with 11 bases between them. The chain combines TRBV14 with TRBJ2-7; TRBD1 is a possible D gene (6 bases). This clonotype originated in a man in his 70s with acute or convalescent COVID-19. Sequencing input: peripheral blood. The CDR3 protein is CASSQDRAGAYEQYF. The CDR3, as DNA: TGTGCCAGCAGCCAAGATAGAGCAGGGGCCTACGAGCAGTACTTC.